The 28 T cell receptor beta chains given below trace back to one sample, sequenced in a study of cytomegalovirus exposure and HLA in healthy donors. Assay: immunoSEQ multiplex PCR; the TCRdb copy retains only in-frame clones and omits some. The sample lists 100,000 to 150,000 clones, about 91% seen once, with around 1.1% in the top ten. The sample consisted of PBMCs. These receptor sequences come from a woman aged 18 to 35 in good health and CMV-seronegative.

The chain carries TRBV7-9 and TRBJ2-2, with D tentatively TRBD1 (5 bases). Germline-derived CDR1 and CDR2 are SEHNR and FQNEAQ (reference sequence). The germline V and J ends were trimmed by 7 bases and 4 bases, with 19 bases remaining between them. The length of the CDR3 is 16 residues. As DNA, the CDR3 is TGTGCCAGCACCATCGATGGTGGGGCGGTCACCGGGGAGCTGTTTTTT. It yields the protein CASTIDGGAVTGELFF.

This CDR3 reads CASSQDKSSGNTIYF. The CDR3 nucleotides are TGTGCCAGCAGCCAAGACAAGAGCTCTGGAAACACCATATATTTT. The chain combines TRBV4-2 with TRBJ1-3; D call uncertain. CDR3 size: 15 residues. Trimming cost V 0 bases and J 0 bases, with 6 bases left between them. Germline CDR1 reads LGHNA; CDR2 reads YNFKEQ.

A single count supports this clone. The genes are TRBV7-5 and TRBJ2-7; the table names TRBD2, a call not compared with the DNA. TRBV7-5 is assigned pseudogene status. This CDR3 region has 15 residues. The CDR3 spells CARSLVIGGNYEQYF. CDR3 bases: TGTGCCAGAAGCTTAGTGATAGGCGGGAACTACGAGCAGTACTTC.

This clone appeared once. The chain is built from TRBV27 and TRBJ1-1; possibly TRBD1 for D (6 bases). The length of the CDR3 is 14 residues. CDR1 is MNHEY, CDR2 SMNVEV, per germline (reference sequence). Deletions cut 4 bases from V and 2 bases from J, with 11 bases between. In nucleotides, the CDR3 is TGTGCCAGCAGTTACCAGGGGCTTAACACTGAAGCTTTCTTT. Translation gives CASSYQGLNTEAFF.

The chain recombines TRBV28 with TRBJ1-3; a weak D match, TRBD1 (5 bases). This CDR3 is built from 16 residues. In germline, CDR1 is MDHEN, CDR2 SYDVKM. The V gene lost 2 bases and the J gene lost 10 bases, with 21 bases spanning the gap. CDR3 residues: CASSLPGATHRGTIYF. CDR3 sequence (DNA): TGTGCCAGCAGTTTACCCGGAGCTACCCATCGGGGGACCATATATTTT. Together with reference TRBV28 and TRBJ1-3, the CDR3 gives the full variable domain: DVKVTQSSRYLVKRTGEKVFLECVQDMDHENMFWYRQDPGLGLRLIYFSYDVKMKEKGDIPEGYSVSREKKERFSLILESASTNQTSMYLCASSLPGATHRGTIYFGEGSWLTVV.

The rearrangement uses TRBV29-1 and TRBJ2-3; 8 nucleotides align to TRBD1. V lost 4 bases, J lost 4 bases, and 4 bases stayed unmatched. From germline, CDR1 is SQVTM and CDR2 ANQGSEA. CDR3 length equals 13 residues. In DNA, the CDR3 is TGCAGCGTTGTCGGACAGGGCGCAGATACGCAGTATTTT. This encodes CSVVGQGADTQYF.

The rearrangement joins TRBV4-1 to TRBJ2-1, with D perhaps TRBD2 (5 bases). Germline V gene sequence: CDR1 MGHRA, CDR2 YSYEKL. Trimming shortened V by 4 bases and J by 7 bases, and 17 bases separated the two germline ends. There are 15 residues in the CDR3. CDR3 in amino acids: CASSLPPEGRNEQFF. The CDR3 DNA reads TGCGCCAGCAGCCTCCCCCCCGAGGGTAGGAATGAGCAGTTCTTC.

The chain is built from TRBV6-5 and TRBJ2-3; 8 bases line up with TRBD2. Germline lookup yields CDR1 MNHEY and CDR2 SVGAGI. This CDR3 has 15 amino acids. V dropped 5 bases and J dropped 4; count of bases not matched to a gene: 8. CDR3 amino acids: CASSRQRELPDTQYF. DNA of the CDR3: TGTGCCAGCAGTAGACAGCGGGAGTTACCAGATACGCAGTATTTT.

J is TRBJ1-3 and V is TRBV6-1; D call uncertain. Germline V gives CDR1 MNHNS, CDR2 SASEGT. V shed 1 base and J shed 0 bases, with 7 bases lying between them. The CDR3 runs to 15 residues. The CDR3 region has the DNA TGTGCCAGCAGTGAAGGAGAACTCTCTGGAAACACCATATATTTT. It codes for CASSEGELSGNTIYF.

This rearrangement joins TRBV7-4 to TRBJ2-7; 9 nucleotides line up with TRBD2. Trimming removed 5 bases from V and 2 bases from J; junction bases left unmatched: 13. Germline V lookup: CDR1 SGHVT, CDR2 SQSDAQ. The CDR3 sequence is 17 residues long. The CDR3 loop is CASSPRLAENRPYEQYF. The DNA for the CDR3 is TGTGCCAGCAGCCCTAGACTAGCGGAGAATCGACCCTACGAGCAGTACTTC.

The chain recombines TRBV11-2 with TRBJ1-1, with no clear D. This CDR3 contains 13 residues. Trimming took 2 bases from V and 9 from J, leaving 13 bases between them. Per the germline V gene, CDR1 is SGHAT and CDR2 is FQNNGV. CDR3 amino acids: CASSLSWAEKAFF. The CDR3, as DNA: TGTGCCAGCAGCTTAAGTTGGGCAGAGAAAGCTTTCTTT.

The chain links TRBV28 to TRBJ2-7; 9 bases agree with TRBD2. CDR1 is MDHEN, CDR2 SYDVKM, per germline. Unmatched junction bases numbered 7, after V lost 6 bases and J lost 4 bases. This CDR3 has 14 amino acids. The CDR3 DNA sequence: TGTGCCAGCAGGACCGGGACTAGCCTTTACGAGCAGTACTTC. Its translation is CASRTGTSLYEQYF.

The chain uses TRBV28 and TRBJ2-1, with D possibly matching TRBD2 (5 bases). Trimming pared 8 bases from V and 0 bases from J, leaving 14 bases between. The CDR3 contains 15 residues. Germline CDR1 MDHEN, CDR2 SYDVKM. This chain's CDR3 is CASRLRVISYNEQFF. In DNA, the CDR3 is TGTGCCAGCCGACTAAGGGTTATCTCCTACAATGAGCAGTTCTTC. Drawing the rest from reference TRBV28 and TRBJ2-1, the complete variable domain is DVKVTQSSRYLVKRTGEKVFLECVQDMDHENMFWYRQDPGLGLRLIYFSYDVKMKEKGDIPEGYSVSREKKERFSLILESASTNQTSMYLCASRLRVISYNEQFFGPGTRLTVL.

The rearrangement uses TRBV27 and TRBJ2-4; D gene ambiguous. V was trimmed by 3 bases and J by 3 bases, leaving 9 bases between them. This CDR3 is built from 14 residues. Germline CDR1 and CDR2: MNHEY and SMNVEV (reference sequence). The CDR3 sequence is CASSFLPVKNIQYF. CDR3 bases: TGTGCCAGCAGTTTCCTCCCCGTCAAAAACATTCAGTACTTC.

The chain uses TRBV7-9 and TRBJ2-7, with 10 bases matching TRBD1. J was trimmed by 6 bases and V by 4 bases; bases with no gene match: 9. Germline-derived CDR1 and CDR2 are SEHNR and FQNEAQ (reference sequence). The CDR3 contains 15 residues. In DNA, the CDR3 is TGTGCCAGCAGCTCCTCGGGACAGGGGTTTAGCGAGCAGTACTTC. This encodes CASSSSGQGFSEQYF.

CDR3 region: CASSLTELGSGELFF. The CDR3 bases are TGTGCCAGCAGTCTGACCGAGCTCGGGTCCGGGGAGCTGTTTTTT. The chain combines TRBV6-6 with TRBJ2-2; D not resolved. Looked up from germline, CDR1 is MNHNY and CDR2 is SVGAGI (reference sequence). This CDR3 has 15 amino acids. Trimming shortened V by 5 bases and J by 6 bases, and 16 bases separated the two germline ends.

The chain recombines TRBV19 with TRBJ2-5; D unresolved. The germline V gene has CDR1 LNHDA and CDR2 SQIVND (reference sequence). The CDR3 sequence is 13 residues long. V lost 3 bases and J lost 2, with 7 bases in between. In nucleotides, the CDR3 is TGTGCCAGTAGTATTCAGGCTCAAGAGACCCAGTACTTC. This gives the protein CASSIQAQETQYF.

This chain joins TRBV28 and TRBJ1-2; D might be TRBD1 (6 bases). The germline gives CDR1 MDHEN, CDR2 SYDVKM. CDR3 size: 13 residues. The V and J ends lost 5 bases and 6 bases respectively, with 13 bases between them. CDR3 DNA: TGTGCCAGCAGTACACAGGGTGTGAATGGCTACACCTTC. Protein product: CASSTQGVNGYTF.

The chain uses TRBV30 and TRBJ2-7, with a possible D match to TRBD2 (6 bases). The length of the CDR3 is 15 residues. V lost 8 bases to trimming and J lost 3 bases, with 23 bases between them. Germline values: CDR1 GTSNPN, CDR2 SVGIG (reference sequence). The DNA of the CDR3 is TGTGCCGCCGGGACTTTCACTGCGGGGTACTACGAGCAGTACTTC. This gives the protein CAAGTFTAGYYEQYF.

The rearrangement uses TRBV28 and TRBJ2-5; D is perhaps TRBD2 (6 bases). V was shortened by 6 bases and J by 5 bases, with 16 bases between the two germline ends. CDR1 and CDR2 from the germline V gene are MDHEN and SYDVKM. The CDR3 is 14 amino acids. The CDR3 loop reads CASRTGEVVETQYF. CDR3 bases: TGTGCCAGCAGAACCGGGGAGGTCGTGGAGACCCAGTACTTC.

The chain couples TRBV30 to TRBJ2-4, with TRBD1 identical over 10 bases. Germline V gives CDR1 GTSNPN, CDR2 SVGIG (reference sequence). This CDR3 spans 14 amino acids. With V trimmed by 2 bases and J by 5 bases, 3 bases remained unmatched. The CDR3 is CAWSLGTGENIQYF. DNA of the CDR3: TGTGCCTGGAGTTTAGGGACAGGGGAAAACATTCAGTACTTC.

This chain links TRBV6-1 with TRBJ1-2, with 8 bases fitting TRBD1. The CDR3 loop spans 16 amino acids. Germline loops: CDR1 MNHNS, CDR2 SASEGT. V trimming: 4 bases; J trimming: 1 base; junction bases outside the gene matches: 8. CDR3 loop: CASSGRQGSGNYGYTF. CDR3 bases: TGTGCCAGCAGTGGACGACAGGGGTCGGGTAACTATGGCTACACCTTC.

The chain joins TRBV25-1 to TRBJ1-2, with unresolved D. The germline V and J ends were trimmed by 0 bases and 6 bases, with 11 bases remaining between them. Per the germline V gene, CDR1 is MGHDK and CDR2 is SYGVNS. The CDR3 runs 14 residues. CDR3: CASSEYKLVHGYTF. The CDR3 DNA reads TGTGCCAGCAGTGAATATAAGCTTGTCCATGGCTACACCTTC.

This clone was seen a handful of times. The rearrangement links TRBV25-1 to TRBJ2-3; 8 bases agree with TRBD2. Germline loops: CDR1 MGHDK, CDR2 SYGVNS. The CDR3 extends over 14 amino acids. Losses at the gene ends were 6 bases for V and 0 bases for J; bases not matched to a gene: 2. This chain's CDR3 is CASRRGVSTDTQYF. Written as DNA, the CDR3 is TGTGCCAGCAGGCGGGGGGTTAGCACAGATACGCAGTATTTT.

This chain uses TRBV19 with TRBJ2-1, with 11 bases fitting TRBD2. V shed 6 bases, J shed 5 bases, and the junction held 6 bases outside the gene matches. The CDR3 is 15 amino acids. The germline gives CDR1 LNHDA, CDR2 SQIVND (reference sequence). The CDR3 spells CASSVTSGINNEQFF. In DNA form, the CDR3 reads TGTGCCAGTAGCGTGACTAGCGGGATTAACAATGAGCAGTTCTTC. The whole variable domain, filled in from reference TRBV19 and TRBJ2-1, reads DGGITQSPKYLFRKEGQNVTLSCEQNLNHDAMYWYRQDPGQGLRLIYYSQIVNDFQKGDIAEGYSVSREKKESFPLTVTSAQKNPTAFYLCASSVTSGINNEQFFGPGTRLTVL.

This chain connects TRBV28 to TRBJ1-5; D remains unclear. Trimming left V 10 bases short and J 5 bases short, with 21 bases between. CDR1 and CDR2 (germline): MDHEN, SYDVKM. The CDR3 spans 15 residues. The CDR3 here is CATTGWQAEDQPQHF. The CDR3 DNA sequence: TGTGCCACCACCGGCTGGCAGGCTGAAGATCAGCCCCAGCATTTT.

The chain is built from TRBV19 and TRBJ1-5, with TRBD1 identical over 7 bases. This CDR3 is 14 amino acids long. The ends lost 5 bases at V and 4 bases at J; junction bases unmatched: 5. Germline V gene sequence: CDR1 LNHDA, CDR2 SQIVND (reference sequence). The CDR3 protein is CASSSGTVNQPQHF. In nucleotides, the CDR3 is TGTGCCAGTAGTTCCGGGACAGTGAATCAGCCCCAGCATTTT.

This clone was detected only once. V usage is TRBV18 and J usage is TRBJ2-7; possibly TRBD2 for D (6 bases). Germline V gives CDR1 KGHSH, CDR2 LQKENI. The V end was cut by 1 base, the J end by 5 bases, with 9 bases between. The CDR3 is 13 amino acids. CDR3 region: CASSPLRTNEQYF. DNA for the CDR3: TGTGCCAGCTCACCACTCAGGACTAACGAGCAGTACTTC.